The 24 T cell receptor beta chains below all came from one sample that was sequenced in a study of vaccination and CD4 T cells after COVID-19. Regarding treatment: approximately 9-day PBMC culture with coronavirus spike peptide pools or control peptides (ViraFEST assay). For these TCRs, the target antigens are not known. The study sequenced cultured CD4+ T cell DNA using the Oncomine TCR Beta short-read assay. TCRdb passed the PCR reads through MiXCR, listing each CDR3 protein once. The sample has some 18,000 distinct CDR3 sequences, around 30% seen once. Sequencing used cultured CD4+ T cells from blood. Receptor source: a human donor with COVID-19.

V gene TRBV25-1 combines with J gene TRBJ2-3; the D gene is possibly TRBD2 (5 bases). Germline assignment: CDR1 MGHDK and CDR2 SYGVNS. Trimming stripped 5 bases from V and 0 bases from J, with 12 bases between. The CDR3 covers 15 residues. CDR3 in amino acids: CASSSGAPSTDTQYF. Written as DNA, the CDR3 is TGTGCCAGCAGTAGCGGCGCACCTAGCACAGATACGCAGTATTTT.

This chain uses TRBV12-3 or TRBV12-4 with TRBJ2-5; D is unclear. Deletions cut 1 base from V and 3 bases from J, with 3 bases between. The length of the CDR3 is 12 residues. The CDR3 DNA reads as TGTGCCAGCAGTTTAGTAGAAGAGACCCAGTACTTC. Protein: CASSLVEETQYF.

The CDR3 is CASRPLSGGGETQYF. The CDR3 nucleotides are TGTGCCAGCAGACCCCTTAGCGGGGGGGGGGAGACCCAGTACTTC. J is TRBJ2-5 and V is TRBV2; 11 positions agree with TRBD2. With 6 bases clipped from V and 5 bases from J, the junction kept 8 bases outside the gene matches. CDR3 size: 15 residues. Looked up from germline, CDR1 is SNHLY and CDR2 is FYNNEI.

The V call is TRBV7-2, the J call TRBJ1-3; the D is unclear. The ends were cut back, 1 base at V and 1 base at J, with 8 bases in the middle. The CDR3 sequence is 15 residues long. The V gene's germline CDR1 is SGHTA and CDR2 FQGNSA. In nucleotides, the CDR3 is TGTGCCAGCAGCTTAGTGGGTCTGTCTGGAAACACCATATATTTT. Amino acid sequence: CASSLVGLSGNTIYF.

V usage is TRBV20-1 and J usage is TRBJ1-5; D remains ambiguous. CDR1 is DFQATT, CDR2 SNEGSKA, per germline (reference sequence). The CDR3 consists of 13 residues. V gave up 0 bases and J gave up 5 bases, with 8 bases separating them. In DNA, the CDR3 is TGCAGTGCTAGAGACCCCCCATATCAGCCCCAGCATTTT. Translated: CSARDPPYQPQHF.

Only a few counts were recorded for this clonotype. The V gene is TRBV7-6, the J gene TRBJ1-6; TRBD1 is a possible D gene (5 bases). CDR3 length: 15 residues. Trimming left V 5 bases short and J 2 bases short, with 10 bases between. Germline V gene data show CDR1 as SGHVS and CDR2 as FNYEAQ. In nucleotides, the CDR3 is TGTGCCAGCAGCCAGCGACAGACCTATAATTCACCCCTCCACTTT. This encodes CASSQRQTYNSPLHF.

This clonotype was seen a single time. V and J are TRBV19 and TRBJ2-1; 10 bases line up with TRBD2. The V and J ends lost 4 bases and 9 bases, in that order; junction bases with no gene match: 6. The CDR3 consists of 14 residues. Germline V gene sequence: CDR1 LNHDA, CDR2 SQIVND (reference sequence). CDR3 in amino acids: CASSTLAGGFEQFF. CDR3 sequence (DNA): TGTGCCAGTAGTACTTTAGCGGGGGGTTTTGAGCAGTTCTTC.

The genes are TRBV19 and TRBJ1-2, with 8 bases fitting TRBD1. This CDR3 has 13 amino acids. Germline values: CDR1 LNHDA, CDR2 SQIVND (reference sequence). The ends lost 5 bases at V and 3 bases at J; junction bases unmatched: 2. DNA of the CDR3: TGTGCCAGTAGTCGACAGGGGTACTATGGCTACACCTTC. This translates into CASSRQGYYGYTF.

The chain carries TRBV5-4 and TRBJ2-5, with TRBD2 matching 7 bases. Per the germline V gene, CDR1 is SGHNT and CDR2 is YYREEE (reference sequence). The CDR3 extends over 15 amino acids. V lost 4 bases and J lost 1; bases outside the gene matches: 7. In DNA form, the CDR3 reads TGTGCCAGCAGCCCGAGCGGGGCGCTCCAAGAGACCCAGTACTTC. Protein sequence: CASSPSGALQETQYF. Complete variable domain (other parts from reference TRBV5-4 and TRBJ2-5): ETGVTQSPTHLIKTRGQQVTLRCSSQSGHNTVSWYQQALGQGPQFIFQYYREEENGRGNFPPRFSGLQFPNYSSELNVNALELDDSALYLCASSPSGALQETQYFGPGTRLLVL.

Only a few counts were recorded for this clonotype. The CDR3 bases are TGTGCCAGCAGTGTTACGGGCTCTCTTGAAGCTTTCTTT. Translating gives CASSVTGSLEAFF. The chain employs TRBV6-1 and TRBJ1-1; D gene uncertain. The V gene's germline CDR1 is MNHNS and CDR2 SASEGT. The CDR3 consists of 13 residues. Trimming cost V 4 bases and J 7 bases, with 13 bases left between them.

This clonotype has just a few counts. The chain uses TRBV6-5 and TRBJ1-5, with 9 bases matching TRBD1. The V gene end was trimmed by 4 bases and the J gene end by 1 base; junction bases not matched to a gene: 14. Germline lookup yields CDR1 MNHEY and CDR2 SVGAGI. This CDR3 is built from 19 residues. CDR3 region: CASSSNRGRGIGSNQPQHF. CDR3 sequence (DNA): TGTGCCAGCAGTTCAAACAGGGGGCGAGGAATTGGAAGCAATCAGCCCCAGCATTTT.

This clonotype came up a few times. The chain combines TRBV7-8 with TRBJ2-1, with TRBD2 matching over 8 bases. Germline CDR1 is SGHVS and CDR2 is FQNEAQ. The CDR3 extends over 17 amino acids. J was trimmed by 4 bases and V by 1 base; bases with no gene match: 9. The CDR3 coding sequence is TGTGCCAGCAGCTTAGAGGGAGGCGGGGGGTGGTACAATGAGCAGTTCTTC. It codes for CASSLEGGGGWYNEQFF.

There are a few counts of this clonotype. The chain combines TRBV20-1 with TRBJ1-5; no firm D call. Germline CDR1 is DFQATT and CDR2 is SNEGSKA (reference sequence). V dropped 6 bases and J dropped 0 bases, with 12 bases sitting between them. CDR3 size: 14 residues. The CDR3 is CSAAQAFSNQPQHF. CDR3 in DNA: TGCAGTGCCGCCCAAGCGTTTAGCAATCAGCCCCAGCATTTT.

The V gene is TRBV19, the J gene TRBJ1-6; 9 bases map to TRBD1. V dropped 3 bases and J dropped 8; count of bases not matched to a gene: 2. CDR3 length: 14 residues. Germline-derived CDR1 and CDR2 are LNHDA and SQIVND (reference sequence). The CDR3 protein is CASSMRTGDSPLHF. CDR3 bases: TGTGCCAGTAGTATGCGGACAGGGGATTCACCCCTCCACTTT.

The CDR3 DNA sequence: TGTGCCAGCAGTTCACTACGACAGGGATCGATCACTGAAGCTTTCTTT. It encodes CASSSLRQGSITEAFF. The V call is TRBV27, the J call TRBJ1-1; 7 bases are a match to TRBD1. This CDR3 comprises 16 residues. Germline CDR1 MNHEY, CDR2 SMNVEV (reference sequence). After removal of 4 bases from V and 4 bases from J, the junction contained 12 bases not matched to a gene.

The V and J genes are TRBV5-6 and TRBJ1-5; 7 positions agree with TRBD1. The CDR3 consists of 15 residues. From germline, CDR1 is SGHDT and CDR2 YYEEEE. Unmatched junction bases numbered 6, after V lost 1 base and J lost 5 bases. This chain's CDR3 is CASSLSTGVDQPQHF. The CDR3 bases are TGTGCCAGCAGCTTGTCTACAGGGGTAGATCAGCCCCAGCATTTT.

The chain links TRBV5-1 to TRBJ1-5; TRBD1 aligns across 8 bases. Trimming at V came to 5 bases and at J to 4 bases, leaving 5 bases not matched to a gene. The germline V gene encodes CDR1 SGHRS and CDR2 YFSETQ. CDR3 length equals 14 residues. CDR3 coding DNA: TGCGCCAGCAGACAGGACAGGGAGAATCAGCCCCAGCATTTT. The encoded protein is CASRQDRENQPQHF. The variable domain in full, completed from reference TRBV5-1 and TRBJ1-5, reads KAGVTQTPRYLIKTRGQQVTLSCSPISGHRSVSWYQQTPGQGLQFLFEYFSETQRNKGNFPGRFSGRQFSNSRSEMNVSTLELGDSALYLCASRQDRENQPQHFGDGTRLSIL.

The J gene is TRBJ1-3, the V gene TRBV18; 8 bases align to TRBD1. The germline V gene has CDR1 KGHSH and CDR2 LQKENI. After removal of 3 bases from V and 4 bases from J, the junction contained 8 bases not matched to a gene. This CDR3 is built from 16 residues. The CDR3 coding sequence is TGTGCCAGCTCACCCGGGGACAGGCTATACGGAAACACCATATATTTT. Translating gives CASSPGDRLYGNTIYF.

The sample holds one count of this clonotype. The V and J genes are TRBV14 and TRBJ1-2; no reliable D call. Looked up from germline, CDR1 is SGHDN and CDR2 is FVKESK. The CDR3 runs to 13 residues. V shed 4 bases and J shed 2 bases, with 8 bases lying between them. CDR3 in amino acids: CASSRTVNYGYTF. In nucleotides, the CDR3 is TGTGCCAGCAGCCGGACGGTGAACTATGGCTACACCTTC.

The chain employs TRBV20-1 and TRBJ1-3, with a tentative D call TRBD1 (5 bases). Trimming took 6 bases from V and 0 from J, leaving 15 bases between them. Germline CDR1 DFQATT, CDR2 SNEGSKA (reference sequence). The CDR3 extends over 15 amino acids. The CDR3 region is CSARPRGSSGNTIYF. DNA for the CDR3: TGCAGTGCGCGTCCTCGGGGCAGCTCTGGAAACACCATATATTTT.

This clonotype was seen only a few times. This rearrangement joins TRBV20-1 to TRBJ2-7; 7 bases fit TRBD1. Germline CDR1 DFQATT, CDR2 SNEGSKA (reference sequence). This CDR3 has 12 residues. V was clipped by 6 bases and J by 4 bases; unmatched bases: 6. CDR3 residues: CSAPTGKYEQYF. The CDR3 nucleotides are TGCAGTGCACCGACAGGGAAATACGAGCAGTACTTC.

This clonotype was found a few times. V gene TRBV28 combines with J gene TRBJ1-1; 12 nucleotides line up with TRBD1. The CDR3 extends over 16 amino acids. Per germline, CDR1 MDHEN and CDR2 SYDVKM. The ends lost 4 bases at V and 6 bases at J; junction bases unmatched: 9. In DNA form, the CDR3 reads TGTGCCAGCAGTTCGGGACAGGGGGCGAGTTCCGCTGAAGCTTTCTTT. Residues: CASSSGQGASSAEAFF.

V is TRBV5-5 and J is TRBJ2-1; D assignment may be TRBD1 or TRBD2 (5 bases each). CDR3 size: 13 residues. In germline, CDR1 is SGHKS, CDR2 YYEKEE (reference sequence). Trimming removed 4 bases from V and 6 bases from J, with 11 bases in between. The CDR3 region is CASSPRDVNEQFF. The CDR3 nucleotides read TGTGCCAGCAGCCCGAGGGACGTCAATGAGCAGTTCTTC. The variable domain in full, with the rest retrieved from reference TRBV5-5 and TRBJ2-1, is DAGVTQSPTHLIKTRGQQVTLRCSPISGHKSVSWYQQVLGQGPQFIFQYYEKEERGRGNFPDRFSARQFPNYSSELNVNALLLGDSALYLCASSPRDVNEQFFGPGTRLTVL.

In its sample, this clonotype was seen a few times. CDR3 amino acids: CSATDRGRTDTQYF. CDR3 DNA: TGCAGTGCTACTGACAGGGGGCGTACAGATACGCAGTATTTT. V usage is TRBV20-1 and J usage is TRBJ2-3, with TRBD1 matching over 10 bases. The J segment lost 3 bases and the V segment lost 4 bases, leaving 4 bases of the junction unmatched. The CDR3 is made up of 14 amino acids. CDR1 is DFQATT, CDR2 SNEGSKA, per germline (reference sequence).